Listed below are T cell receptor beta chains from one sample, sequenced in a study of identical twins. Each CDR3 protein is one row after TCRdb ran MiXCR on the 5' RACE reads. The sample has about 690,000 distinct CDR3 sequences, around 21% seen once. Another study also made use of these data, one on T cells expressing NK-cell markers.

Input material: PBMCs. The receptors were gathered from a young woman in good health. The CDR3 runs from the conserved cysteine through the conserved F or W. D genes are given only for firm matches. Rows may omit the clone size; those that give it use once, few, many or a size class.

>TRBV7-2|.|.|TRBJ1-1
CASSYQTSKAFF
TGTGCCAGCAGTTACCAGACCTCCAAAGCTTTCTTT
>TRBV5-1|.|TRBD1|TRBJ1-1
CASKSGGMNTEAFF
TGCGCCAGCAAGTCAGGGGGCATGAACACTGAAGCTTTCTTT
>TRBV11-2|.|.|TRBJ2-7
CASSFNNGEQYF
TGTGCCAGCAGCTTTAACAACGGCGAGCAGTACTTC
>TRBV7-2|once|.|TRBJ2-2
CASSPRSGWTGELFF
TGTGCCAGCAGCCCTCGTAGTGGCTGGACCGGGGAGCTGTTTTTT
>TRBV11-2|.|.|TRBJ2-1
CASSLEAGNNEQFF
TGTGCCAGCAGCTTAGAGGCAGGGAACAATGAGCAGTTCTTC
>TRBV20-1|.|.|TRBJ1-1
CSAGFGAEAFF
TGCAGTGCAGGGTTTGGGGCTGAAGCTTTCTTT
>TRBV5-1|few|.|TRBJ2-7
CASSLRFGEEQYF
TGCGCCAGCAGCTTGAGGTTCGGGGAGGAGCAGTACTTC
>TRBV27|few|.|TRBJ2-7
CASTMNHEQYF
TGTGCCAGCACCATGAACCACGAGCAGTACTTC
>TRBV5-1|few|.|TRBJ2-1
CASSARSDEQFF
TGCGCCAGCAGCGCTAGGTCGGATGAGCAGTTCTTC
>TRBV4-3|.|TRBD2|TRBJ2-3
CASSQGVTSETQYF
TGCGCCAGCAGCCAAGGGGTGACTAGCGAGACGCAGTATTTT
>TRBV12-3/TRBV12-4|many|.|TRBJ1-2
CASRSTEGPYGYTF
TGTGCCAGCAGATCGACGGAGGGACCTTATGGCTACACCTTC
>TRBV2|.|.|TRBJ2-1
CASIIYNEQFF
TGTGCCAGCATCATCTACAATGAGCAGTTCTTC
>TRBV6-5|.|TRBD2|TRBJ2-1
CASSYYQRGDNEQFF
TGTGCCAGCAGTTACTACCAGCGGGGGGACAATGAGCAGTTCTTC
>TRBV29-1|many|TRBD2|TRBJ2-1
CSVKPSGRAYNEQFF
TGCAGCGTTAAACCCAGCGGGAGGGCCTACAATGAGCAGTTCTTC
>TRBV5-1|few|TRBD2|TRBJ2-3
CASTSSGDSDTQYF
TGCGCCAGCACCTCTAGCGGGGATTCAGATACGCAGTATTTT
>TRBV25-1|.|.|TRBJ2-3
CASSELGPDTQYF
TGTGCCAGCAGTGAACTAGGGCCAGATACGCAGTATTTT
>TRBV10-3|few|TRBD2|TRBJ2-1
CAISESSSGITADNEQFF
TGTGCCATCAGTGAGTCTTCTAGCGGGATAACAGCGGACAATGAGCAGTTCTTC
>TRBV15|.|TRBD1|TRBJ2-7
CATSRVSGQGALKREQYF
TGTGCCACCAGCAGAGTATCTGGACAGGGGGCGCTTAAACGCGAGCAGTACTTC
>TRBV15|.|.|TRBJ2-5
CATSRGGTVQETQYF
TGTGCCACCAGCAGAGGGGGGACCGTTCAAGAGACCCAGTACTTC
>TRBV9|few|.|TRBJ2-3
CASSVEGGGTDTQYF
TGTGCCAGCAGCGTAGAAGGGGGGGGCACAGATACGCAGTATTTT
>TRBV21-1|few|.|TRBJ2-7
CASSKRMLQKSEDYEQYF
TGTGCCAGCAGCAAACGAATGCTACAGAAATCCGAAGATTACGAGCAGTACTTC
>TRBV9|few|TRBD2|TRBJ2-1
CASTLLVREEVHNEQFF
TGTGCCAGCACTTTACTTGTCCGGGAGGAGGTCCACAATGAGCAGTTCTTC
>TRBV5-1|few|.|TRBJ2-5
CASSSHLGETQYF
TGCGCCAGCAGCTCTCATCTCGGGGAGACCCAGTACTTC
>TRBV12-3/TRBV12-4|few|.|TRBJ1-5
CASSLDSHRNQPQHF
TGTGCCAGCAGTTTGGACAGTCATCGCAATCAGCCCCAGCATTTT
>TRBV7-2|.|.|TRBJ2-7
CASSLSKGDFEQYF
TGTGCCAGCAGCTTATCCAAGGGGGACTTCGAGCAGTACTTC
>TRBV7-9|few|.|TRBJ2-3
CASSFKRSTDTQYF
TGTGCCAGCAGCTTTAAGCGGAGCACAGATACGCAGTATTTT
>TRBV5-1|.|.|TRBJ2-3
CASSPQSTDTQYF
TGCGCCAGCAGCCCCCAAAGCACAGATACGCAGTATTTT
>TRBV7-9|.|TRBD2|TRBJ2-7
CASSLQREAQYEQYF
TGTGCCAGCAGCTTACAGCGGGAGGCCCAGTACGAGCAGTACTTC
>TRBV4-1|few|.|TRBJ1-5
CASSQDRGERSNQPQHF
TGCGCCAGCAGCCAAGATCGGGGGGAGAGGAGCAATCAGCCCCAGCATTTT
>TRBV5-1|few|TRBD1|TRBJ2-1
CASSWTGTGVRNEQFF
TGCGCCAGCAGCTGGACCGGGACAGGGGTGAGGAATGAGCAGTTCTTC
>TRBV6-1|.|TRBD2|TRBJ2-5
CASRTGVTSGQETQYF
TGTGCCAGCAGGACTGGGGTCACTAGCGGCCAAGAGACCCAGTACTTC
>TRBV10-3|.|TRBD2|TRBJ2-3
CAISEDQRETDTQYF
TGTGCCATCAGTGAAGACCAGCGGGAAACGGATACGCAGTATTTT
>TRBV9|many|TRBD2|TRBJ2-7
CASSVSWGGSEQYF
TGTGCCAGCAGCGTATCATGGGGGGGGAGCGAGCAGTACTTC
>TRBV5-5|many|.|TRBJ2-7
CASSFRESYEQYF
TGTGCCAGCAGCTTTAGGGAGTCCTACGAGCAGTACTTC
>TRBV7-9|.|.|TRBJ1-4
CASSESTVEKLFF
TGTGCCAGCAGCGAGAGTACGGTTGAAAAACTGTTTTTT